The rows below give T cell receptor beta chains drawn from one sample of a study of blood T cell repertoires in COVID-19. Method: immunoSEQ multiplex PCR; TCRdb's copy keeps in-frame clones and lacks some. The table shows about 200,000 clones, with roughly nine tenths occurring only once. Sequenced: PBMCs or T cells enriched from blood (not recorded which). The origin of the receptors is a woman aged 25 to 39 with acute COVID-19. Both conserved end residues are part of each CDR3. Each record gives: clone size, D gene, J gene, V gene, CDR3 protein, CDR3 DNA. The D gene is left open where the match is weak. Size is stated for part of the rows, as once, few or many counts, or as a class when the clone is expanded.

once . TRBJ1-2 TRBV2 CASSFRWADDYGYTF TGTGCCAGCAGTTTCAGGTGGGCCGATGACTATGGCTACACCTTC
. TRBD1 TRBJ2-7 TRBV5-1 CASSTGTGGGEQYF TGCGCCAGCAGCACGGGGACAGGGGGAGGCGAGCAGTACTTC
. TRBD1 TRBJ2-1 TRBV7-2 CASSFSRGSYNEQFF TGTGCCAGCAGCTTTAGCAGGGGGTCCTACAATGAGCAGTTCTTC
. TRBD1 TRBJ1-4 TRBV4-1 CASETGTANEKLFF TGCGCCAGCGAAACCGGGACAGCTAATGAAAAACTGTTTTTT
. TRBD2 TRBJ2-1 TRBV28 CASRGGTDYNEQFF TGTGCCAGCAGGGGAGGGACTGACTACAATGAGCAGTTCTTC
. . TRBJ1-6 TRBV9 CASSVEGNNSPLHF TGTGCCAGCAGCGTAGAGGGGAATAATTCACCCCTCCACTTT
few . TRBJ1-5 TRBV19 CASSMGPGPGNQPQHF TGTGCCAGTAGTATGGGGCCAGGGCCGGGCAATCAGCCCCAGCATTTT
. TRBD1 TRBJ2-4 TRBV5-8 CASSSTGLKNIQYF TGTGCCAGCAGCTCGACAGGGCTCAAAAACATTCAGTACTTC
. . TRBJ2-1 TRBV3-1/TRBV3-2 CASSQDAGRSYNEQFF TGTGCCAGCAGCCAAGATGCGGGCCGCTCCTACAATGAGCAGTTCTTC
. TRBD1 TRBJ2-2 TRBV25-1 CASSAGTEPNTGELFF TGTGCCAGCAGTGCCGGGACAGAGCCGAACACCGGGGAGCTGTTTTTT
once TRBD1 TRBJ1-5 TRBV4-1 CASSQDPGGGQPQHF TGCGCCAGCAGCCAAGATCCAGGGGGCGGGCAGCCCCAGCATTTT
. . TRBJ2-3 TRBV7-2 CASSLDGRGTPLGYF TGTGCCAGCAGCCTAGACGGCCGCGGGACTCCCTTAGGGTATTTT
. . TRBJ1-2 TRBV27 CASSLGIAGASGYGYTF TGTGCCAGCAGTTTAGGAATCGCAGGGGCGAGCGGCTATGGCTACACCTTC
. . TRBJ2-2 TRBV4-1 CASSQAGQPNTGELFF TGCGCCAGCAGCCAAGCCGGACAGCCGAACACCGGGGAGCTGTTTTTT
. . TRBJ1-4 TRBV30 CAWGLYDNEKLFF TGTGCCTGGGGCCTCTATGATAATGAAAAACTGTTTTTT
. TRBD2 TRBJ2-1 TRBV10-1 CASSGVAGGPVYNEQFF TGCGCCAGCAGTGGAGTAGCGGGGGGGCCTGTATACAATGAGCAGTTCTTC
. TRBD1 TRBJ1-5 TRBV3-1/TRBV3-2 CASSLDRDQPQHF TGTGCCAGCAGCCTCGACAGGGATCAGCCCCAGCATTTT
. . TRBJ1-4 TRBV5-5 CASRQSTVGAEKLFF TGTGCCAGCAGACAGAGTACGGTCGGTGCTGAAAAACTGTTTTTT
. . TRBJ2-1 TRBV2 CASSAGLTSRRNEQFF TGTGCCAGCAGTGCGGGACTGACCAGTCGAAGGAATGAGCAGTTCTTC
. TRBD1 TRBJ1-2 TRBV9 CASSGGVTGNIRYGYTF TGTGCCAGCAGCGGAGGTGTGACAGGGAATATCCGCTATGGCTACACCTTC
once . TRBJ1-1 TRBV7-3 CASSLGNRGGIIVMNTEAFF TGTGCCAGCAGCTTAGGGAATCGGGGTGGTATAATTGTTATGAACACTGAAGCTTTCTTT
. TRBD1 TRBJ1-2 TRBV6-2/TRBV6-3 CASSSRGQGNYGYTF TGTGCCAGCAGCAGCCGCGGACAGGGAAACTATGGCTACACCTTC
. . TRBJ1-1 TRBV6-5 CASSYSGGGRNTEAFF TGTGCCAGCAGTTACTCTGGGGGGGGCAGGAACACTGAAGCTTTCTTT
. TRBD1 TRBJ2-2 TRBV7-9 CASSLGAGGPGELFF TGTGCCAGCAGCTTAGGCGCAGGGGGCCCCGGGGAGCTGTTTTTT
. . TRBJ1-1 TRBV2 CASIRDWNTEAFF TGTGCCAGCATTCGGGATTGGAACACTGAAGCTTTCTTT
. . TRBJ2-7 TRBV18 CASSPAGVTYEQYF TGTGCCAGCTCCCCAGCAGGGGTGACCTACGAGCAGTACTTC
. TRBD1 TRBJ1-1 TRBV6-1 CASSELGTGFEAFF TGTGCCAGCAGTGAACTAGGGACAGGGTTTGAAGCTTTCTTT
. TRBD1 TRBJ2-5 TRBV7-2 CASSFDRGFQETQYF TGTGCCAGCAGCTTCGACAGGGGCTTTCAAGAGACCCAGTACTTC
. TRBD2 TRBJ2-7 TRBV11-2 CASSLLAGVSSYEQYF TGTGCCAGCAGCTTGCTAGCGGGGGTTAGCTCCTACGAGCAGTACTTC
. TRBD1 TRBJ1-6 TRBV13 CASRNPGQGVSPLHF TGTGCCAGCAGGAATCCGGGACAGGGCGTGTCACCCCTCCACTTT
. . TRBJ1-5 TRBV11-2 CASSLDIGGNQPQHF TGTGCCAGCAGCTTAGATATAGGGGGCAATCAGCCCCAGCATTTT
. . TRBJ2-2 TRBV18 CASSPTGPNTGELFF TGTGCCAGCTCACCCACAGGACCGAACACCGGGGAGCTGTTTTTT
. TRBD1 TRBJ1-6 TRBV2 CASKMTGVVSPLHF TGTGCCAGCAAGATGACAGGGGTCGTTTCACCCCTCCACTTT
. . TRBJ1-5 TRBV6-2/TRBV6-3 CASSYSIGTKEPWPQHF TGTGCCAGCAGTTACTCGATAGGGACTAAAGAACCTTGGCCCCAGCATTTT
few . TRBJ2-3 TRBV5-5 CASSYLAGEVSDTQYF TGTGCCAGCAGCTATTTGGCAGGGGAAGTGTCAGATACGCAGTATTTT
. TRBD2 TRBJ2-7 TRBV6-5 CASTRSGGDSYEQYF TGTGCCAGCACCCGTAGCGGGGGGGACTCCTACGAGCAGTACTTC
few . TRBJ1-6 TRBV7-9 CASSLGELKNSPLHF TGTGCCAGCAGCTTAGGAGAATTAAAGAATTCACCCCTCCACTTT
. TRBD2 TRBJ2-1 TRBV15 CATSPLTGRGGLHEQFF TGTGCCACCAGCCCCCTTACCGGACGGGGGGGCCTCCATGAGCAGTTCTTC
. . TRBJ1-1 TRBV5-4 CASSPSNTEAFF TGTGCCAGCAGCCCGTCGAACACTGAAGCTTTCTTT
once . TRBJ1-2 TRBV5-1 CASRRDKSPYGYTF TGCGCCAGCAGAAGAGACAAGTCCCCCTATGGCTACACCTTC
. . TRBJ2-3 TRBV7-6 CASSLRGAGGLTDTQYF TGTGCCAGCAGCCTGCGAGGGGCAGGGGGACTCACAGATACGCAGTATTTT
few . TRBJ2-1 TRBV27 CASSLGDTYYNEQFF TGTGCCAGCAGTCTCGGGGACACATACTACAATGAGCAGTTCTTC
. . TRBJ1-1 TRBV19 CASRQSGGAFF TGTGCCAGCCGCCAGAGCGGGGGCGCTTTCTTT
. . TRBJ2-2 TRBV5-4 CASSLGVSDTGELFF TGTGCCAGCAGCTTGGGTGTATCGGACACCGGGGAGCTGTTTTTT
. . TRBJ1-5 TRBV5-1 CASSLEGQFNQPQHF TGCGCCAGCAGCTTGGAGGGACAATTCAATCAGCCCCAGCATTTT
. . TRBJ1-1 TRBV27 CASSFIGGNTEAFF TGTGCCAGCAGTTTTATCGGGGGGAACACTGAAGCTTTCTTT
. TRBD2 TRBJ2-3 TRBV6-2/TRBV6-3 CASSLGREGSDTQYF TGTGCCAGCAGTTTGGGACGGGAGGGTTCAGATACGCAGTATTTT
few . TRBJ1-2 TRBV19 CASSVANYGYTF TGTGCCAGTTCGGTAGCTAACTATGGCTACACCTTC
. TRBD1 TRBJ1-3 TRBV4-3 CASSQNRQGSPGNTIYF TGCGCCAGCAGCCAAAACCGACAGGGGTCCCCTGGAAACACCATATATTTT
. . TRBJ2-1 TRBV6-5 CASRGGTLDDEQFF TGTGCCAGCAGGGGAGGGACACTCGACGATGAGCAGTTCTTC
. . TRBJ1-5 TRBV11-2 CASSLDTSNQPQHF TGTGCCAGCAGCTTGGACACTAGCAATCAGCCCCAGCATTTT
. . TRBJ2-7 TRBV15 CATSRGPSTYEQYF TGTGCCACCAGCAGAGGTCCCAGTACGTACGAGCAGTACTTC
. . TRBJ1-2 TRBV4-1 CASSQDYNYGYTF TGCGCCAGCAGCCAAGATTATAACTATGGCTACACCTTC
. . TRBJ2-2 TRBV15 CATSRLSGGTGELFF TGTGCCACCAGCAGACTATCAGGGGGGACCGGGGAGCTGTTTTTT
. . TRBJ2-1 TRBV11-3 CASSLDGQTYNEQFF TGTGCCAGCAGCTTAGATGGCCAAACATACAATGAGCAGTTCTTC
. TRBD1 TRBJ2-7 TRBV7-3 CASSPGQGSSYEQYF TGTGCCAGCAGCCCCGGACAGGGTAGCTCCTACGAGCAGTACTTC
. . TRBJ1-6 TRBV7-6 CASSPLSGEASSYNSPLHF TGTGCCAGCAGCCCCCTTTCGGGGGAAGCAAGCTCCTATAATTCACCCCTCCACTTT
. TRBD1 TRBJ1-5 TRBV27 CASSLGQGINQPQHF TGTGCCAGCAGTCTTGGACAGGGTATTAATCAGCCCCAGCATTTT
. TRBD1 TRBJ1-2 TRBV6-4 CASSEYDRGLGYTF TGTGCCAGCAGTGAATACGACAGGGGGCTCGGCTACACCTTC
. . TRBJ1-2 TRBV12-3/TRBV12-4 CASSYAGDYGYTF TGTGCCAGCAGTTACGCAGGGGACTATGGCTACACCTTC